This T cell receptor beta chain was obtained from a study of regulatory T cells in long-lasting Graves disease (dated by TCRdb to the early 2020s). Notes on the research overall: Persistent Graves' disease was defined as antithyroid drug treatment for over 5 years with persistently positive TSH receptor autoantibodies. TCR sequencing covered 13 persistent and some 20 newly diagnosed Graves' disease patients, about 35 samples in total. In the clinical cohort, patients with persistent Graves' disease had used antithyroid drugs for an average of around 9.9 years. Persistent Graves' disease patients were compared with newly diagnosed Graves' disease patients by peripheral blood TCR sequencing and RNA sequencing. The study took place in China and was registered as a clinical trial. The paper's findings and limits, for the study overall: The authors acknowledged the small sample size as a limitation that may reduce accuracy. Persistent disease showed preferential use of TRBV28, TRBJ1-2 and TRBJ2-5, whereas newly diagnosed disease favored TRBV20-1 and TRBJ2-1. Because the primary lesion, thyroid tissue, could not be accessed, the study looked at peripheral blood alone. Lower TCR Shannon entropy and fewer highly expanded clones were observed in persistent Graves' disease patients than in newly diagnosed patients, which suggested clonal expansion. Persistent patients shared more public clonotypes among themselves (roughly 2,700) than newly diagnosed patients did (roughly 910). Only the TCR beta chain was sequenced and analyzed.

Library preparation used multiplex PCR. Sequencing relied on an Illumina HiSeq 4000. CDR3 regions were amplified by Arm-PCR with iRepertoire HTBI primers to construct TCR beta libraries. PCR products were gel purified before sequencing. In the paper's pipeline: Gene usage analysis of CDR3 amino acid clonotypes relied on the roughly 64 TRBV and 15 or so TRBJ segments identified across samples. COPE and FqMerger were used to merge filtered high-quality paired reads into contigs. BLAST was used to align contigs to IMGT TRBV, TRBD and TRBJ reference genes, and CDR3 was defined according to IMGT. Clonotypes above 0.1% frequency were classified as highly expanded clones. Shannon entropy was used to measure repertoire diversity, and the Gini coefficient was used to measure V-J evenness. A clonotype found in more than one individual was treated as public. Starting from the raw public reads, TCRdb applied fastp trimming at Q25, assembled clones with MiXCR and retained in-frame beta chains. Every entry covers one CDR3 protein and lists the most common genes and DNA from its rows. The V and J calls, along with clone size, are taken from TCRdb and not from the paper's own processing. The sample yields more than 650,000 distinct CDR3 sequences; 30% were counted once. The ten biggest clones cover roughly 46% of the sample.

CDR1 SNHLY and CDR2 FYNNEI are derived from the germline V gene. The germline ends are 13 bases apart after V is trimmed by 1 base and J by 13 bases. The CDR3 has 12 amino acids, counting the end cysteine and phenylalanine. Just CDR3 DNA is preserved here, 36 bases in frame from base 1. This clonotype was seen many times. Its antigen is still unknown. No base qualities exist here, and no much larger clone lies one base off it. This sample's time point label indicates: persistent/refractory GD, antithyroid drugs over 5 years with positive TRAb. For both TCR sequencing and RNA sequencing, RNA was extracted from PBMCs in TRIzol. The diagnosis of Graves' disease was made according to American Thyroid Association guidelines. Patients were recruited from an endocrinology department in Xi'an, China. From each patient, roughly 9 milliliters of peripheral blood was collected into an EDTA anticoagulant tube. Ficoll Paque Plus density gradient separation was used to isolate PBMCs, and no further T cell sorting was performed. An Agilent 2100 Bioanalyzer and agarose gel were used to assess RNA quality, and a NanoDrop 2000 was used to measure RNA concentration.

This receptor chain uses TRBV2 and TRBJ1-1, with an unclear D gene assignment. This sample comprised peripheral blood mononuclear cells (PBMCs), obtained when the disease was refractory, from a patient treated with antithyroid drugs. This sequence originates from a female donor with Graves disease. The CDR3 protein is CASSEVGLTGFF. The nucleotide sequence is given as TGTGCCAGCAGTGAAGTCGGACTGACGGGTTTCTTT.